This TCR beta chain was sequenced during a study of T cells in Graves' hyperthyroidism and ophthalmopathy. Regarding this clonotype: Its cognate antigen is unknown. A much larger clonotype is one base distant, so this may be a read error.

Germline V gene sequence: CDR1 SNHLY, CDR2 FYNNEI. The CDR3 extends over 14 amino acids. Diagnosis rested on symptoms, serum thyroxine and TRAb, thyroid ultrasound, and orbital computed tomography. Researchers amplified the TCR beta CDR3 regions from RNA transcripts. Primed by the HTBI set, a first-round RT-PCR was run on the TCR CDR3. TCRdb reprocessed the multiplex PCR reads with MiXCR, giving one entry per CDR3 protein. The sample includes around 600,000 distinct CDR3 sequences, 16% seen only once; the top ten take about 3.5%. Findings of the study overall: Blood held most thyroid clonotypes expanded above 0.001 frequency. Ophthalmopathy could be told apart from stable hyperthyroidism with a 13 V-J model.

V gene TRBV2 combines with J gene TRBJ1-5; D is unresolved. The sample comprised blood. This receptor was obtained from a woman aged 35 to 49 with Graves' ophthalmopathy. The CDR3 coding sequence is TGTGCCAGCAGTGACTTTAGGGCGAATCAGCCCAAGCATTTT. Protein sequence: CASSDFRANQPKHF.